A selection of T cell receptor beta chains follows, all from one sample in a study of response to subunit inactivated influenza vaccine. TCRdb itself ran the RT-PCR reads through MiXCR, one entry per CDR3 protein. Of about 300,000 distinct CDR3 sequences in the sample, about a fifth were seen once. Sequencing was performed on PBMCs from blood, taken around 22 months after vaccination. These receptors were collected from a man aged 45 to 70 who received an inactivated influenza vaccine. The conserved cysteine and the conserved F or W are not part of the CDR3 here. Rows may omit the clone size; those that give it use once, few, many or a size class.

TRBJ2-3 - TRBV12-3/TRBV12-4 ASSPGLNTDTQY
TRBJ2-5 - TRBV15 ATSRAGGTQETQY
TRBJ1-5 many TRBV3-1 ASSQGPGADQPQH
TRBJ2-3 few TRBV20-1 SALREGRTDTQY
TRBJ2-3 - TRBV12-3/TRBV12-4 ASSSTGIDTQY
TRBJ1-5 - TRBV6-5 ASSYLSPGQGRAQH
TRBJ2-2 - TRBV28 ASRGGTLNTGELF
TRBJ2-7 few TRBV5-4 ASSITTGPYEQY
TRBJ2-3 - TRBV9 ASSSSGGRTQY
TRBJ1-5 many TRBV12-3/TRBV12-4 ASSLNSNQPQH
TRBJ2-2 few TRBV12-3/TRBV12-4 ASSFTGGELF
TRBJ1-6 - TRBV5-1 ASSLDTRGVNSPLH
TRBJ1-1 - TRBV10-3 AISPGTSGKAF
TRBJ2-4 - TRBV28 ASSSRGTASPAPNIQY
TRBJ2-2 - TRBV10-3 AISVGAGELF
TRBJ2-7 - TRBV11-2 ASSLDRSRVYEQY
TRBJ1-6 - TRBV5-8 ASSLVATGGNSPLH
TRBJ1-1 - TRBV11-2 ASSRYGRTEAF
TRBJ1-4 - TRBV29-1 SGLSREEKLF
TRBJ1-5 few TRBV10-3 AIRGESNQPQH
TRBJ2-7 - TRBV6-5 ASSYAPNRGPYEQY
TRBJ2-3 few TRBV20-1 SARRGAEDTQY
TRBJ1-2 few TRBV12-3/TRBV12-4 ASSPGGLPWSYT
TRBJ2-1 - TRBV3-1 ASSQGPSGGSEQF